Sequencing of this T cell receptor beta chain was carried out in a study of cytomegalovirus exposure and HLA in healthy donors. The CDR3 loop spans 16 amino acids. Trimming left V 1 base short and J 0 bases short, with 7 bases between. Per germline, CDR1 MGHRA and CDR2 YSYEKL. Study-wide points: Cytomegalovirus-associated TCR beta chains were listed, numbering over 150.

Only in-frame clones appear in the TCRdb table, and some are missing; sequencing was by immunoSEQ multiplex PCR. The sample records more than 150,000 clones, 65% to 85% being singletons. The donors were part of the validation cohort, which consisted of over a hundred subjects and was separate from the first cohort of about 720 subjects. Of note for this clone: Antigen specificity is unknown.

This chain links TRBV4-1 with TRBJ2-6, with D perhaps matching TRBD1 (5 bases). The sequenced sample consisted of PBMCs. This TCR was recovered from a woman younger than 35 in good health and CMV-seropositive. CDR3 region: CASSQVQGSGANVLTF. CDR3 nucleotide sequence: TGCGCCAGCAGCCAAGTGCAGGGCTCTGGGGCCAACGTCCTGACTTTC.